The TCR beta chain described here comes from a study of response to subunit inactivated influenza vaccine. Findings and caveats of the study: Authors suggested each seasonal influenza vaccination recruits few new T cells.

MiXCR, applied by TCRdb to the RT-PCR reads, yields one record per CDR3 protein. The sample holds 550,000 to 600,000 distinct CDR3 sequences, 12% seen once. Concerning this clonotype itself: No antigen is known for it.

CDR1 and CDR2 from the germline V gene are KGHDR and SFDVKD. Between the trimmed V and J ends, which lost 4 bases and 2 bases, there was a span of 10 bases. The CDR3 is made up of 15 amino acids. Sequences were derived from PBMCs from blood, sampled on the day of vaccination. The receptor was derived from a man in his forties or fifties who received an inactivated influenza vaccine. The chain couples TRBV24-1 to TRBJ2-2; no clear D gene. CDR3 sequence: CATSESGPNTGELFF. In DNA form, the CDR3 reads TGTGCCACCAGTGAATCTGGGCCAAACACCGGGGAGCTGTTTTTT.